These 26 T cell receptor beta chains share one sample of origin, sequenced in a study of T cell responses to AZD1222 COVID-19 vaccine (dated by TCRdb to the early 2020s). The sample's time point label is to be understood as: baseline before first vaccination. The library was obtained by the immunoSEQ multiplex PCR assay. Imported from immuneACCESS, the table was reduced by TCRdb to in-frame sequences with V and J called. These copies leave out some clones; in studies compared against another copy, an unresolved V gene accounts for under half, and the cause of the remainder is not known. This sample gives over 100,000 clones in total; 84% of them show up just once. 15% to 20% of the sample lies in the top ten. Sequenced material: peripheral blood, taken on day 0 of AZD1222 vaccination. These receptor sequences come from an adult in good health.

V gene TRBV5-1 combines with J gene TRBJ1-2; no clear D. CDR1 SGHRS and CDR2 YFSETQ come from the germline V gene. The CDR3 runs to 15 residues. V was cut by 0 bases and J by 0 bases, with 9 bases left in between. CDR3 in DNA: TGCGCCAGCAGCTTGGACGCGATAGCTAACTATGGCTACACCTTC. Protein product: CASSLDAIANYGYTF.

The sample holds one count of this clone. This sequence joins TRBV12-5 and TRBJ2-5; no clear D. The CDR3 length is 12 residues. Per the germline V gene, CDR1 is LGHNT and CDR2 is FRNRAP. V was shortened by 1 base and J by 4 bases, with 4 bases between the two germline ends. The CDR3 DNA reads TGTGCTAGTGGTTTGGAGAGAGAGACCCAGTACTTC. The encoded protein is CASGLERETQYF.

V gene TRBV25-1 combines with J gene TRBJ2-1, with D perhaps being TRBD1 or TRBD2 (5 bases each). V shed 8 bases and J shed 4 bases, with 12 bases lying between them. Germline values: CDR1 MGHDK, CDR2 SYGVNS. The CDR3 covers 13 residues. CDR3 coding DNA: TGTGCCAGCGGGAGACAGTCATACAATGAGCAGTTCTTC. It specifies CASGRQSYNEQFF.

The chain combines TRBV6-5 with TRBJ1-5, with 7 bases identical to TRBD1. Germline-derived CDR1 and CDR2 are MNHEY and SVGAGI. V was pared by 6 bases and J by 1 base, with 6 bases of the junction left unmatched. The CDR3 has 15 amino acids. The chain's CDR3 is CASREGALSNQPQHF. The CDR3 DNA is TGTGCCAGCAGAGAGGGGGCGTTGAGCAATCAGCCCCAGCATTTT.

The table lists this clone with a count of one. This chain joins TRBV7-2 and TRBJ2-3, with TRBD2 as a possible D gene (6 bases). Germline CDR1 is SGHTA and CDR2 is FQGNSA. This CDR3 spans 15 amino acids. The V gene lost 2 bases and the J gene lost 1 base, with 10 bases spanning the gap. CDR3 DNA sequence: TGTGCCAGCAGCTTAACGCGGGGAGGCACAGATACGCAGTATTTT. Its translation: CASSLTRGGTDTQYF.

This clone was counted a few times. As DNA, the CDR3 is TGCAGTGCTAGTTGGCTGCCGAACACTGAAGCTTTCTTT. This codes for CSASWLPNTEAFF. The chain links TRBV20-1 to TRBJ1-1; D remains unclear. V was shortened by 3 bases and J by 1 base, with 9 bases between the two germline ends. Germline lookup yields CDR1 DFQATT and CDR2 SNEGSKA (reference sequence). The length of the CDR3 is 13 residues.

This chain uses TRBV3-1 (or the pseudogene TRBV3-2) with TRBJ1-1; D might be TRBD1 (5 bases). V was clipped by 1 base and J by 1 base, with 7 bases between them. CDR1 is LGHDT and CDR2 is YNNKEL in the germline V gene (reference sequence). This CDR3 is 14 amino acids long. The CDR3 nucleotides read TGTGCCAGCAGCCAAGGACAGTCGAACACTGAAGCTTTCTTT. Amino acids: CASSQGQSNTEAFF.

The V gene is TRBV5-5, the J gene TRBJ1-3; no definite D call. This CDR3 is built from 15 residues. Germline lookup yields CDR1 SGHKS and CDR2 YYEKEE (reference sequence). The ends were cut back, 3 bases at V and 0 bases at J, with 10 bases in the middle. The CDR3 coding sequence is TGTGCCAGCAGCTCGGGGATGCTCTCTGGAAACACCATATATTTT. This encodes CASSSGMLSGNTIYF.

V is TRBV7-3 and J is TRBJ2-3; TRBD2 aligns across 13 bases. The CDR3 length is 16 residues. Germline V gene data show CDR1 as SGHTA and CDR2 as FQGTGA. Trimming cost V 3 bases and J 5 bases; bases outside gene matches: 5. CDR3: CASSFGLAGVGDTQYF. The CDR3 DNA reads TGTGCCAGCAGCTTCGGACTAGCGGGAGTGGGAGATACGCAGTATTTT.

The count of this clone is one. The same CDR3 also results from other DNA sequences found in this sample. The chain joins TRBV9 to TRBJ2-2; D may be TRBD2 (5 bases). CDR3 length: 14 residues. Germline CDR1 is SGDLS and CDR2 is YYNGEE. Trimming took 0 bases from V and 3 from J, leaving 6 bases between them. CDR3 region: CASSVGGYTGELFF. The CDR3 DNA reads as TGTGCCAGCAGCGTAGGAGGGTACACCGGGGAGCTGTTTTTT. The full variable domain, its missing parts supplied by reference TRBV9 and TRBJ2-2, is DSGVTQTPKHLITATGQRVTLRCSPRSGDLSVYWYQQSLDQGLQFLIQYYNGEERAKGNILERFSAQQFPDLHSELNLSSLELGDSALYFCASSVGGYTGELFFGEGSRLTVL.

J is TRBJ2-3 and V is TRBV3-1 (or the pseudogene TRBV3-2); TRBD1 or TRBD2 may be the D gene (5 bases each). The CDR3 has 14 amino acids. Germline V gene sequence: CDR1 LGHDT, CDR2 YNNKEL (reference sequence). Trimming removed 4 bases from V and 2 bases from J, with 10 bases in between. The CDR3 sequence is CASSLGTNTDTQYF. CDR3 sequence (DNA): TGTGCCAGCAGCCTGGGGACCAACACAGATACGCAGTATTTT.

V usage is TRBV5-1 and J usage is TRBJ1-1; the match to TRBD1 covers 8 bases. The J segment lost 2 bases and the V segment lost 4 bases, leaving 7 bases of the junction unmatched. The CDR3 is 15 amino acids. Looked up from germline, CDR1 is SGHRS and CDR2 is YFSETQ. The DNA of the CDR3 is TGCGCCAGCAGCCAGGGGACAGGAGGAAACACTGAAGCTTTCTTT. Protein: CASSQGTGGNTEAFF.

The CDR3 here is CASSTGKETEAFF. CDR3 bases: TGTGCCAGCTCAACCGGGAAAGAGACTGAAGCTTTCTTT. The chain links TRBV18 to TRBJ1-1, with D unresolved. Looked up from germline, CDR1 is KGHSH and CDR2 is LQKENI. Between the trimmed V and J ends, which lost 5 bases and 5 bases, there was a span of 12 bases. The CDR3 runs 13 residues. The full variable domain, its missing parts supplied by reference TRBV18 and TRBJ1-1, is NAGVMQNPRHLVRRRGQEARLRCSPMKGHSHVYWYRQLPEEGLKFMVYLQKENIIDESGMPKERFSAEFPKEGPSILRIQQVVRGDSAAYFCASSTGKETEAFFGQGTRLTVV.

The chain recombines TRBV29-1 with TRBJ1-2, with D possibly being TRBD1 (5 bases). In germline, CDR1 is SQVTM, CDR2 ANQGSEA. Trimming removed 3 bases from V and 5 bases from J, with 13 bases in between. CDR3 length equals 13 residues. The CDR3 region is CSVDSGGGYGYTF. The CDR3 region has the DNA TGCAGCGTTGATAGCGGGGGAGGGTATGGCTACACCTTC.

The CDR3 is CASSSGTAFRETQYF. The CDR3 DNA reads as TGTGCCAGCAGTTCCGGGACAGCCTTTCGAGAGACCCAGTACTTC. The V gene is TRBV27, the J gene TRBJ2-5, with TRBD1 matching over 7 bases. This CDR3 has 15 residues. CDR1 is MNHEY and CDR2 is SMNVEV in the germline V gene (reference sequence). V gave up 4 bases and J gave up 4 bases; unmatched junction bases: 9.

The V gene is TRBV11-2, the J gene TRBJ1-5; no reliable D call. V lost 1 base, J lost 0 bases, and 19 bases lay in between. The CDR3 length is 19 residues. The V gene's germline CDR1 is SGHAT and CDR2 FQNNGV. This CDR3 reads CASSLAFTDLLYSNQPQHF. The CDR3 DNA is TGTGCCAGCAGCTTAGCCTTTACCGACCTCCTTTATAGCAATCAGCCCCAGCATTTT.

The V gene is TRBV5-4, the J gene TRBJ2-1; the D call may be TRBD1 or TRBD2 (6 bases each). This CDR3 has 14 amino acids. Germline V CDR1 and CDR2: SGHNT, YYREEE (reference sequence). V was pared by 0 bases and J by 7 bases, with 11 bases between. CDR3 in DNA: TGTGCCAGCAGCTTGGGGGGGGCTTTTAATGAGCAGTTCTTC. It yields the protein CASSLGGAFNEQFF. The whole variable domain, filled in from reference TRBV5-4 and TRBJ2-1, reads ETGVTQSPTHLIKTRGQQVTLRCSSQSGHNTVSWYQQALGQGPQFIFQYYREEENGRGNFPPRFSGLQFPNYSSELNVNALELDDSALYLCASSLGGAFNEQFFGPGTRLTVL.

This clone came up a few times. J is TRBJ1-3 and V is TRBV19; D gene uncertain. The V gene lost 11 bases and the J gene lost 0 bases, with 17 bases spanning the gap. Germline-derived CDR1 and CDR2 are LNHDA and SQIVND (reference sequence). The CDR3 length is 15 residues. CDR3: CACHNSGSSGNTIYF. Written as DNA, the CDR3 is TGTGCCTGTCACAACAGTGGGTCCTCTGGAAACACCATATATTTT.

The rearrangement joins TRBV2 to TRBJ1-4; 8 bases agree with TRBD1. Losses at the gene ends were 4 bases for V and 11 bases for J; bases not matched to a gene: 0. Germline V lookup: CDR1 SNHLY, CDR2 FYNNEI. The CDR3 consists of 11 residues. The CDR3 DNA follows: TGTGCCAGCAGTGGACAGGGGAAACTGTTTTTT. This gives the protein CASSGQGKLFF.

The chain is built from TRBV5-8 and TRBJ2-2; D unresolved. CDR3 length: 14 residues. V lost 2 bases, J lost 1 base, and 6 bases lay in between. Germline CDR1 and CDR2: SGHTS and YDEGEE. CDR3 nucleotide sequence: TGTGCCAGCAGCTTACGACTGAACACCGGGGAGCTGTTTTTT. This codes for CASSLRLNTGELFF. The variable domain in full, with the rest retrieved from reference TRBV5-8 and TRBJ2-2, is EAGVTQSPTHLIKTRGQQATLRCSPISGHTSVYWYQQALGLGLQFLLWYDEGEERNRGNFPPRFSGRQFPNYSSELNVNALELEDSALYLCASSLRLNTGELFFGEGSRLTVL.

This clone was counted a single time. V is TRBV18 and J is TRBJ2-3; D may correspond to TRBD1 or TRBD2 (6 bases each). This CDR3 comprises 20 residues. The V and J ends lost 5 bases and 0 bases respectively, with 27 bases between them. Germline values: CDR1 KGHSH, CDR2 LQKENI. The CDR3 coding sequence is TGTGCCAGCTCAGGTAGCGGAGGGGGACAATCTGAGAAAAGCACAGATACGCAGTATTTT. Its translation is CASSGSGGGQSEKSTDTQYF.

This clone was seen only once. This chain joins TRBV27 and TRBJ2-7; 8 bases map to TRBD2. Germline V gene lookup returns CDR1 MNHEY and CDR2 SMNVEV (reference sequence). V trimming: 5 bases; J trimming: 2 bases; junction bases outside the gene matches: 5. The CDR3 has 14 amino acids. CDR3 sequence: CASSPPGGTYEQYF. CDR3 DNA: TGTGCCAGCAGTCCCCCGGGAGGGACCTACGAGCAGTACTTC.

The gene calls are TRBV5-4 and TRBJ2-3; D is uncertain. CDR1 and CDR2 from the germline V gene are SGHNT and YYREEE (reference sequence). Trimming took 3 bases from V and 7 from J, leaving 9 bases between them. The CDR3 extends over 12 amino acids. The CDR3: CASSWVGNTQYF. CDR3 coding DNA: TGTGCCAGCAGCTGGGTGGGGAATACGCAGTATTTT.

This clone was recorded a few times. This chain links TRBV6-5 with TRBJ1-5; 7 bases line up with TRBD1. Germline values: CDR1 MNHEY, CDR2 SVGAGI. J lost 5 bases, V lost 6 bases, and 4 bases had no gene match. The CDR3 is 13 amino acids. CDR3 protein: CASSGTDDQPQHF. Written as DNA, the CDR3 is TGTGCCAGCAGCGGGACAGATGATCAGCCCCAGCATTTT.

This clone was observed once. V is TRBV27 and J is TRBJ2-2; D gene ambiguous. Germline V gives CDR1 MNHEY, CDR2 SMNVEV (reference sequence). V shed 3 bases and J shed 8 bases, with 10 bases lying between them. CDR3 length: 13 amino acids. CDR3 region: CASSFQSVGELFF. The CDR3, as DNA: TGTGCCAGCAGTTTTCAGAGTGTAGGGGAGCTGTTTTTT.

This clone appeared a single time. The rearrangement joins TRBV7-2 to TRBJ2-1; 11 nucleotides match TRBD2. J gave up 6 bases and V 8 bases, and 15 bases lay outside the gene matches. CDR3 size: 17 residues. The germline CDR1 and CDR2 sequences are SGHTA and FQGNSA. For the CDR3, the DNA is TGTGCCAGCCAAGCTTATACTAGCGGGAGAGGGGGCAATGAGCAGTTCTTC. As protein: CASQAYTSGRGGNEQFF. Supplemented by reference TRBV7-2 and TRBJ2-1, the full variable domain reads GAGVSQSPSNKVTEKGKDVELRCDPISGHTALYWYRQSLGQGLEFLIYFQGNSAPDKSGLPSDRFSAERTGGSVSTLTIQRTQQEDSAVYLCASQAYTSGRGGNEQFFGPGTRLTVL.